These 5 T cell receptor beta chains were all obtained from the same sample, sequenced in a study of T cells of healthy individuals (dated by TCRdb to between 2017 and 2018). The library came from 5' RACE. For sequencing, an Illumina MiSeq was employed. TCRdb trimmed the raw reads at Q25, called clones with MiXCR and kept productive beta chains. Identical CDR3 proteins give one entry, which carries the most common genes and DNA. For this sample the table gives about 96,000 distinct CDR3 sequences, of which 15% to 20% were detected only once. The top ten constitute about 6% of the sample. These receptor sequences come from a human donor in good health.

This clonotype has a count of ten or more. The chain recombines TRBV9 with TRBJ2-2, with D possibly matching TRBD1 (5 bases). V lost 3 bases and J lost 4, with 7 bases in between. The CDR3 covers 13 residues. Germline lookup yields CDR1 SGDLS and CDR2 YYNGEE. The CDR3 sequence is CASSETVTGELFF. The CDR3, as DNA: TGTGCCAGCAGCGAGACAGTCACCGGGGAGCTGTTTTTT.

This clonotype was seen repeatedly, ten times or more. The rearrangement uses TRBV18 and TRBJ1-2; TRBD1 might be the D (5 bases). CDR1 is KGHSH and CDR2 is LQKENI in the germline V gene. V dropped 3 bases and J dropped 6 bases, with 11 bases sitting between them. The CDR3 consists of 13 residues. The CDR3 sequence: CASSPQGIDGYTF. The CDR3 coding sequence is TGTGCCAGCTCACCGCAGGGAATTGATGGCTACACCTTC.

This clonotype occurred many times. The chain couples TRBV12-3 or TRBV12-4 to TRBJ1-1, with D possibly matching TRBD1 (5 bases). The CDR3 contains 15 residues. V dropped 4 bases and J dropped 4 bases, with 16 bases sitting between them. The CDR3 protein is CASSSSGRRVTEAFF. The CDR3 DNA is TGTGCCAGCAGTTCGTCAGGGAGGAGAGTCACTGAAGCTTTCTTT.

To note about this clonotype: A much bigger clone sits one base away, suggesting this may be a read error. The gene calls are TRBV20-1 and TRBJ2-3; 7 bases match TRBD2. The CDR3 has 17 residues. J gave up 0 bases and V 4 bases, and 13 bases lay outside the gene matches. Per germline, CDR1 DFQATT and CDR2 SNEGSKA (reference sequence). The CDR3 here is CSATHIVTSVSTDTQYF. In DNA, the CDR3 is TGCAGTGCTACCCACATCGTAACTAGCGTCAGCACAGATACGCAGTATTTT.

The chain employs TRBV28 and TRBJ2-7; TRBD2 matches at 11 bases. Germline trimming cut 8 bases from V and 2 bases from J; bases unmatched to any gene: 5. CDR3 length: 14 residues. Per the germline V gene, CDR1 is MDHEN and CDR2 is SYDVKM. The CDR3 loop is CASAGTSGTYEQYF. The CDR3 DNA reads as TGTGCCAGCGCCGGGACTAGCGGAACCTACGAGCAGTACTTC.